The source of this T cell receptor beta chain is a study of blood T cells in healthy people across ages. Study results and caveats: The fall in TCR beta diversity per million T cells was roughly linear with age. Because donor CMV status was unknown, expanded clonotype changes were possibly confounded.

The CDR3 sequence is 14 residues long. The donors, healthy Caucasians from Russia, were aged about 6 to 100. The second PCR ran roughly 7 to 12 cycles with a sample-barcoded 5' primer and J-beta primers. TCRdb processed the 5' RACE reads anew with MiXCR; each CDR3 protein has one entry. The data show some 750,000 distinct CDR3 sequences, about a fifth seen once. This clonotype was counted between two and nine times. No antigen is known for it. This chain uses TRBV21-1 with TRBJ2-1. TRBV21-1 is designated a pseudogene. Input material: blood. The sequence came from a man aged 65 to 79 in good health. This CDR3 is CASSNRRQDNEQFF. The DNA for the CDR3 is TGTGCCAGCAGCAATAGGCGTCAAGACAATGAGCAGTTCTTC.